Below, one T cell receptor beta chain is given with its context. Its specificity is unknown. The investigators reverse transcribed all of the isolated RNA, so they sequenced expressed TCRB transcripts. Method: immunoSEQ multiplex PCR; TCRdb's copy keeps in-frame clones and lacks some. The sample records under 70,000 clones, just under 65% being singletons. This sample stems from a study of beta chain features in type 1 diabetes. Notes on the study in general: Type 1 diabetes patients had TCRB CDR3s that were shorter (moderately but significantly so) in all four CD4+ subsets.

The CDR3 loop spans 16 amino acids. V lost 1 base and J lost 2; bases outside the gene matches: 7. CDR1 is MGHRA, CDR2 YSYEKL, per germline. This chain connects TRBV4-1 to TRBJ2-7, with 8 bases lining up with TRBD2. Sequences were obtained from stem cell memory CD4+ T cells from blood. The receptor's source is a woman aged 25 to 39 with type 1 diabetes. The CDR3: CASSQGTAGVAYEQYF. DNA for the CDR3: TGCGCCAGCAGCCAAGGAACAGCGGGAGTCGCCTACGAGCAGTACTTC.